These 5 T cell receptor beta chains were sequenced from one sample in a study of regulatory T cells in long-lasting Graves disease. Construction of TCR beta libraries relied on iRepertoire HTBI primers and on Arm-PCR targeting CDR3 regions. One entry per CDR3 protein, called by TCRdb with MiXCR from the multiplex PCR reads. The sample carries a few hundred thousand distinct CDR3 sequences, approximately 25% recorded once. Specified time point: persistent/refractory GD, antithyroid drugs over 5 years with positive TRAb. PBMC-extracted RNA yielded the TCR library. The sequencing used peripheral blood mononuclear cells (PBMCs), collected when the disease was refractory, from a patient treated with antithyroid drugs. Receptors originate from a woman between 40 and 50 years old with Graves disease.

This clonotype has a handful of counts. This chain connects TRBV10-3 to TRBJ2-2; D is ambiguous. In germline, CDR1 is ENHRY, CDR2 SYGVKD. This CDR3 region has 14 residues. The V gene lost 10 bases and the J gene lost 0 bases, with 12 bases spanning the gap. The CDR3 reads CATTYTSNTGELFF. Here the CDR3 DNA reads TGTGCCACCACATACACGTCGAACACCGGGGAGCTGTTTTTT.

This chain connects TRBV7-3 to TRBJ2-2, with no clear D. Germline V lookup: CDR1 SGHTA, CDR2 FQGTGA. The CDR3 runs to 15 residues. With 5 bases removed from V and 0 bases from J, the gap between germline ends came to 10 bases. CDR3 amino acids: CASSEVGPNTGELFF. The CDR3 DNA is TGTGCCAGCAGCGAAGTAGGGCCGAACACCGGGGAGCTGTTTTTT.

This clonotype appeared many times. This sequence joins TRBV28 and TRBJ1-4; D unresolved. CDR3 size: 14 residues. Trimming removed 5 bases from V and 10 bases from J, with 17 bases in between. The germline V gene encodes CDR1 MDHEN and CDR2 SYDVKM. The CDR3 reads CASSTLISWRKLFF. DNA for the CDR3: TGTGCCAGCAGTACCCTCATCTCTTGGCGAAAACTGTTTTTT.

CDR3 loop: CASSLAGAGRKNTEAFF. The CDR3 DNA sequence: TGTGCCAGCAGCTTGGCCGGGGCAGGGCGGAAGAACACTGAAGCTTTCTTT. The chain employs TRBV5-6 and TRBJ1-1; TRBD1 might be the D (5 bases). Deletions cut 0 bases from V and 1 base from J, with 16 bases between. Germline V gives CDR1 SGHDT, CDR2 YYEEEE. CDR3 length equals 17 residues.

This clonotype was found many times. The chain joins TRBV2 to TRBJ2-2; the D is unclear. Trimming took 5 bases from V and 5 from J, leaving 6 bases between them. From germline, CDR1 is SNHLY and CDR2 FYNNEI. The CDR3 loop spans 12 amino acids. CDR3 sequence reads: CASSTRTGELFF. CDR3 DNA: TGTGCCAGCAGTACGAGGACCGGGGAGCTGTTTTTT.